Sequencing of this T cell receptor beta chain was carried out in a study of Graves' ophthalmopathy and Graves' hyperthyroidism. Study-wide results and caveats: In separating ophthalmopathy from stable hyperthyroidism, a 13-signature model achieved 87.88% sensitivity and around 80% specificity. Prediction of ophthalmopathy progression reached about 71% sensitivity and around 72% specificity.

The CDR3 runs 15 residues. CDR1 and CDR2 (germline): SGHTA, FQGNSA. V was pared by 6 bases and J by 4 bases, with 18 bases between. Each donor who had ophthalmopathy showed moderate-to-severe activity, a CAS of ≥3, a NOSPECS of ≥4, and a duration under 3 months. This clonotype has a count of ten or more. Its antigen is as yet unknown. Amplification of TCR beta CDR3 regions used RNA transcripts. First-round RT-PCR relied on HTBI primers, and a second-round multiplex PCR came next. Via MiXCR, TCRdb re-called the multiplex PCR reads, giving one row per CDR3 protein. The table shows about 480,000 distinct CDR3 sequences, with approximately 15% occurring only once.

This receptor was taken from a woman aged 25-40 years with Graves' ophthalmopathy. The chain couples TRBV7-2 to TRBJ1-2, with D maybe TRBD1 (5 bases). The sequenced material came from blood. The CDR3 loop is CASSRAGTGGYGYTF. The DNA for the CDR3 is TGTGCCAGCAGTCGCGCCGGGACCGGAGGCTATGGCTACACCTTC. The variable domain in full, with the rest retrieved from reference TRBV7-2 and TRBJ1-2, is GAGVSQSPSNKVTEKGKDVELRCDPISGHTALYWYRQSLGQGLEFLIYFQGNSAPDKSGLPSDRFSAERTGGSVSTLTIQRTQQEDSAVYLCASSRAGTGGYGYTFGSGTRLTVV.